This T cell receptor beta chain was found in a study of blood T cell repertoires in COVID-19. From germline, CDR1 is LGHDT and CDR2 YNNKEL (reference sequence). Trimming took off 0 bases at V and 1 base at J, with 9 bases between the two ends. The CDR3 is 15 residues long. Using immunoSEQ multiplex PCR, the repertoire was profiled, and TCRdb retains in-frame clones only, with some absent. This table holds some 250,000 clones, around 85% found once. The chain couples TRBV3-1 (or the pseudogene TRBV3-2) to TRBJ1-1; D gene uncertain. The sequence was collected from a woman older than 75 with acute or convalescent COVID-19. The sample was peripheral blood. The CDR3 loop is CASSQDSIGNTEAFF. CDR3 bases: TGTGCCAGCAGCCAAGATTCAATCGGGAACACTGAAGCTTTCTTT.